The present entry profiles one TCR beta chain with its context. This clonotype was detected ten times or more. Its antigen is unknown. Per-nucleotide qualities are absent, and no much larger clonotype sits a single base away. The germline V gene (reference sequence) yields MNHNY for CDR1 and SVGAGI for CDR2. The CDR3 numbers 12 residues from cysteine through phenylalanine. Of all the DNA, just the CDR3 is kept, 36 bases in frame from base 1. V is shortened by 2 bases, J by 6 bases, and the region joining them spans 5 bases. Every donor in the study was a healthy Caucasian. The twin cohort comprised three pairs of female monozygotic twins, all aged roughly 18 to 29 years. Positive isolation kits from Invitrogen were used to isolate the CD4+ and CD8+ T cell populations. This record belongs to a study of identical twins (dated by TCRdb to 2016 to 2017). About the full investigation: To test whether fetal clonotypes persist, the study used deep sequencing on TCR alpha and beta repertoires from monozygotic twins, unrelated adults of various ages, and cord blood. To rule out contamination, replicate twin experiments were performed at different times with different library preparation protocols. Results and caveats for the whole study, not just this receptor: Excess twin sharing in beta out-of-frame sequences was weaker because fewer shared sequences lowered the signal-to-noise ratio. Conclusions relied on cross-sectional statistical analysis, since the same donors could not be followed over many years. Abundant cord blood beta clonotypes had fewer insertions, young adult naive repertoires showed a similar but weaker trend, and memory repertoires showed no such trend. Compared with coincidental sharing between unrelated individuals, out-of-frame TCR alpha sequences shared between twins had an excess of sequences with low generation probability. Invariant T cells such as MAIT and iNKT could partly confound zero-insertion analyses, although diverse VJ usage argued against such confounding for most clonotypes. In monozygotic twins, recombination models systematically underestimated out-of-frame TCR alpha sharing, but the models matched the sharing seen between unrelated individuals.

Library prep was done by 5' RACE. Sequencing instrument: Illumina HiSeq 2000. Template switching introduced a universal primer binding site; the final cDNA contained a unique molecular identifier, enabling accurate counting of TCR cDNA molecules. First-strand cDNA for TCR alpha and beta chains was synthesized from specific primers in the conserved constant-segment region. To control for contamination, every cDNA library was double barcoded, receiving both a SMART-Mk sample barcode and Illumina barcodes. TruSeq adapter sequences, together with Illumina sample barcodes, were added in two successive PCR steps. The Illumina HiSeq platform was used with custom primers to sequence TCR alpha and beta cDNA libraries. As for the original processing: MiGEC processed the raw reads to extract unique molecular identifiers, while MiXCR was used to determine the CDR3 positions. For each individual, recombination models were inferred using an EM algorithm with the repgenHMM and IGoR tools. Shared clonotype analysis was performed with the tcR package in R, normalizing sharing by the product of cloneset sizes. To study raw recombination free of thymic and clonal selection effects, out-of-frame nonproductive sequences were analyzed. TCRdb ran its own pipeline on the public reads, namely fastp trimming at Q25 and MiXCR clone calling, and kept in-frame beta chains. Identical CDR3 proteins give one entry, which carries the most common genes and DNA. TCRdb assigned the V and J calls; the authors' analysis was not used. This sample holds fewer than 500,000 distinct CDR3 sequences; approximately 24% were observed only once. 2.9% of the sample is held by the ten biggest clonotypes.

Another study also made use of these data, one on T cells expressing NK-cell markers. As that second paper reports: Three sorted T-cell subsets (CD3+CD56+NKG2C+, CD3+CD56+NKG2C- and CD3+CD56-NKG2C+) from fewer than 10 donors had their TCR beta-chain repertoires profiled. Of the eight sequenced donors, seven were found to be HCMV-seropositive and one was found to be HCMV-seronegative. To restrict sorting to alphabetaTCR-expressing T cells, an anti-gammadeltaTCR antibody was added in several experiments. In five to seven donors, the dominant CD3+CD56+NKG2C+ clonotypes were found to rank among the top 10 CD8+ clonotypes and to make up about 1.0-8% of CD8+ T cells. Those dominant clonotypes were again the most abundant among CD3+CD56-NKG2C+ cells in a few donors, at about 25-65%. Whether the expanded NKG2C-expressing T cell clones were specific for HCMV antigens remained unclear. Randomly selected healthy volunteers, three men and five women, were used as the eight sequenced donors. HCMV serostatus was determined by detecting HCMV-specific IgG in serum with a commercial ELISA kit. Reads were demultiplexed and grouped by UMI with MIGEC, and clonotypes were assembled and quantified with MiTCR. To exclude erroneous sequences, only TCR cDNA sequences supported by at least two reads were retained. The tcR package was used for downstream repertoire analysis, and clonotypes were matched between fractions using CDR3 nucleotide sequence together with V segment. VDJmatch was used to annotate antigen specificity against VDJdb, with one amino acid substitution in CDR3 permitted.

This clonotype originated in a woman younger than 30 in good health. The V gene is TRBV6-6 and the J gene is TRBJ1-5, with the D gene too uncertain to name. The sample taken for sequencing was CD4+ T cells sorted from blood. The CDR3 reads as follows: CASSYGGQPQHF. In nucleotides, the sequence is TGTGCCAGCAGTTACGGAGGTCAGCCCCAGCATTTT.